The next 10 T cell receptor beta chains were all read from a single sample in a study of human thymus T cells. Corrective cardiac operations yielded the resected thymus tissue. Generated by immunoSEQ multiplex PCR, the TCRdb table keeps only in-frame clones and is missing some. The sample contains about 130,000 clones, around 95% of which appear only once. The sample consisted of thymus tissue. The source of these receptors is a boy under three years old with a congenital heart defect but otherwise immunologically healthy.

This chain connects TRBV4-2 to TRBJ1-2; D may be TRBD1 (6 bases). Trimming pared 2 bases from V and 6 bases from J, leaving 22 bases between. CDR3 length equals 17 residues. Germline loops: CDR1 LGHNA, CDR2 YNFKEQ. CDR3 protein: CASSQPPGGGRDDGYTF. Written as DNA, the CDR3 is TGTGCCAGCAGCCAACCCCCGGGGGGGGGCAGGGATGATGGCTACACCTTC.

CDR3 region: CAISESGGPGANVLTF. CDR3 DNA: TGTGCCATCAGTGAGTCGGGGGGCCCTGGGGCCAACGTCCTGACTTTC. The rearrangement uses TRBV10-3 and TRBJ2-6; perhaps D is TRBD1 or TRBD2 (6 bases each). CDR3 size: 16 residues. Trimming pared 0 bases from V and 2 bases from J, leaving 8 bases between. Germline V gives CDR1 ENHRY, CDR2 SYGVKD.

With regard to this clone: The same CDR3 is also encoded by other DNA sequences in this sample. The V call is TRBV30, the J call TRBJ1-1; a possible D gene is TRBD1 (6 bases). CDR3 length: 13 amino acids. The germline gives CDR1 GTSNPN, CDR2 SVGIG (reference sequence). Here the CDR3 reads CAWGAGERTEAFF. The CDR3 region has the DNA TGTGCTTGGGGGGCAGGAGAGAGGACTGAAGCTTTCTTT.

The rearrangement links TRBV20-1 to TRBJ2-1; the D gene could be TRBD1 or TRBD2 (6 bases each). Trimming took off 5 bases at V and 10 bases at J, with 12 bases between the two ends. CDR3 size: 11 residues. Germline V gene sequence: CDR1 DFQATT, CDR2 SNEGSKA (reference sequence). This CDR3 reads CSALQGGEQFF. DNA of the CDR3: TGCAGTGCTCTACAAGGGGGGGAGCAGTTCTTC.

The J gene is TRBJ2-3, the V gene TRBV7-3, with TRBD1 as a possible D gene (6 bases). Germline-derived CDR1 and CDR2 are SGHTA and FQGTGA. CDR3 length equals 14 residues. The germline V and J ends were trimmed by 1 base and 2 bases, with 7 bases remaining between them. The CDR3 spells CASSLRTDTDTQYF. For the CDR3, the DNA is TGTGCCAGCAGCTTAAGGACAGACACAGATACGCAGTATTTT.

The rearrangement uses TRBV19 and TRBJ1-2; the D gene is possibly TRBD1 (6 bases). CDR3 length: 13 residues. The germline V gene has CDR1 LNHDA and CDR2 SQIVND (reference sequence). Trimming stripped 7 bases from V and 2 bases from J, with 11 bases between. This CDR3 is CASKTGQNYGYTF. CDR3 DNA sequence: TGTGCCAGTAAGACAGGTCAGAACTATGGCTACACCTTC.

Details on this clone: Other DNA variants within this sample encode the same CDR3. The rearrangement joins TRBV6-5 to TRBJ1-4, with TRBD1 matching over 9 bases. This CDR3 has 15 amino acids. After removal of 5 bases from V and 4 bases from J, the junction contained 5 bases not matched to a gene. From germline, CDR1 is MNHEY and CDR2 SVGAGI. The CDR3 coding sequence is TGTGCCAGCAGTCCAGAGACAGGGGGTAATGAAAAACTGTTTTTT. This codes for CASSPETGGNEKLFF.

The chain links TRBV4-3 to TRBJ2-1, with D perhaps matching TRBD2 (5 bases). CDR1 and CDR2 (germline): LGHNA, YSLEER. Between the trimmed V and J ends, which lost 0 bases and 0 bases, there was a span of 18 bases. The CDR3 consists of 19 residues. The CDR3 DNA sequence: TGCGCCAGCAGCCAAGAGCCCCGAACGCGGGTTAGCTCCTACAATGAGCAGTTCTTC. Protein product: CASSQEPRTRVSSYNEQFF.

CDR3 in DNA: TGTGCCAGCAGCTTAGATAAAGGAGCCTCATACAATGAGCAGTTCTTC. This gives the protein CASSLDKGASYNEQFF. The rearrangement joins TRBV11-2 to TRBJ2-1, with D hard to call. There are 16 residues in the CDR3. Between the trimmed V and J ends, which lost 0 bases and 4 bases, there was a span of 13 bases. Germline V CDR1 and CDR2: SGHAT, FQNNGV.

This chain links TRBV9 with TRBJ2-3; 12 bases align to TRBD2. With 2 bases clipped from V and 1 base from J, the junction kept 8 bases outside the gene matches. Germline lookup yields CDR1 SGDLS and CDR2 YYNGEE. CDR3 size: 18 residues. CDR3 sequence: CASSVSSGGAEGTDTQYF. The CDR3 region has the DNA TGTGCCAGCAGCGTGTCTAGCGGGGGGGCCGAAGGCACAGATACGCAGTATTTT. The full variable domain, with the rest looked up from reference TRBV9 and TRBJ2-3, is DSGVTQTPKHLITATGQRVTLRCSPRSGDLSVYWYQQSLDQGLQFLIQYYNGEERAKGNILERFSAQQFPDLHSELNLSSLELGDSALYFCASSVSSGGAEGTDTQYFGPGTRLTVL.